These T cell receptor beta chains were read from a single sample in a study of CD8 T cells in Susac syndrome. TCRdb passed the immunoSEQ multiplex PCR reads through MiXCR, listing each CDR3 protein once. The repertoire consists of about 130,000 distinct CDR3 sequences, with 90% to 95% occurring once and the leading ten covering around 0.12%. What was sequenced was CD4+ T cells from PBMCs. All receptors come from a human donor in good health. CDR3s include the opening cysteine and the closing phenylalanine or tryptophan. The D gene is left open where the match is weak. Clone sizes are given selectively: once, few, many, or a class where the clone is expanded.

D	V	size	J	DNA	CDR3
NA	TRBV28	NA	TRBJ2-7	TGTGCCAGCACTTTGGGCTACGGCGAGCAGTACTTC	CASTLGYGEQYF
TRBD1	TRBV18	NA	TRBJ1-1	TGTGCCAGCTCACCTGGACAGGGGACCACTGAAGCTTTCTTT	CASSPGQGTTEAFF
NA	TRBV29-1	few	TRBJ2-1	TGCAGCGTTGAAGGCGGTAGCGGCTCCTACAATGAGCAGTTCTTC	CSVEGGSGSYNEQFF
TRBD2	TRBV20-1	NA	TRBJ2-1	TGCAGTGCTCCGAAGAGCGGGAGTTCTTATGAGCAGTTCTTC	CSAPKSGSSYEQFF
TRBD2	TRBV5-1	NA	TRBJ2-5	TGCGCCAGCAGCTTGGATTCTAGCGGGCGAGCGGAGACCCAGTACTTC	CASSLDSSGRAETQYF
NA	TRBV18	NA	TRBJ2-7	TGTGCCAGCTCGCCTTTCTACGAGCAGTACTTC	CASSPFYEQYF
NA	TRBV5-6	NA	TRBJ2-2	TGTGCCAGCAGCTCCCGGGCGGGTCTGAACACCGGGGAGCTGTTTTTT	CASSSRAGLNTGELFF
NA	TRBV29-1	NA	TRBJ1-1	TGCAGCGTTGAAACGGGACCTAAAAACACTGAAGCTTTCTTT	CSVETGPKNTEAFF
TRBD1	TRBV29-1	NA	TRBJ2-5	TGCAGCGTTGGGACAGGGGGCAGTGAGACCCAGTACTTC	CSVGTGGSETQYF
TRBD2	TRBV7-7	NA	TRBJ2-2	TGTGCTAGCAGCCAGACTAGCGGGAGGGCCACCGGGGAGCTGTTTTTT	CASSQTSGRATGELFF
NA	TRBV5-1	once	TRBJ2-5	TGCGCCAGCAGCAGGAGGGGTAGGGGTGAGACCCAGTACTTC	CASSRRGRGETQYF
TRBD1	TRBV18	few	TRBJ2-5	TGTGCCAGCTCACCCGGGACAGAAGAGACCCAGTACTTC	CASSPGTEETQYF
NA	TRBV19	NA	TRBJ2-7	TGTGCCAGTAGCTTGAGAGGTTTCGGGAGATCCTACGAGCAGTACTTC	CASSLRGFGRSYEQYF
NA	TRBV20-1	NA	TRBJ2-3	TGCAGTGCTCTGAACAGGGCTGGGGCAGATACGCAGTATTTT	CSALNRAGADTQYF
NA	TRBV5-1	NA	TRBJ1-5	TGCGCCAGCAGGCAAGGATTAGATCAGCCCCAGCATTTT	CASRQGLDQPQHF
NA	TRBV19	NA	TRBJ2-5	TGTGCCAGTAGTGTCGGAGAGACCCAGTACTTC	CASSVGETQYF
TRBD2	TRBV5-1	NA	TRBJ2-7	TGCGCCAGCAGCCCCGGACTAGCGGGGGTGGGCGAGCAGTACTTC	CASSPGLAGVGEQYF
TRBD1	TRBV24-1	NA	TRBJ2-5	TGTGCCACCAGTGATCCGGGACAGGGGAAAGAGACCCAGTACTTC	CATSDPGQGKETQYF
NA	TRBV20-1	NA	TRBJ1-2	TGCAGTGCTAGCGGAAAGGCTGGATCGGGGGGCTACACCTTC	CSASGKAGSGGYTF
NA	TRBV5-6	NA	TRBJ2-1	TGTGCCAGCAGCGGGTGGGCCGTCTCGGATGCTGAGCAGTTCTTC	CASSGWAVSDAEQFF
TRBD1	TRBV27	NA	TRBJ2-6	TGTGCCAGCAGTCCCGGACAGGGCACGTGGGGGGCCAACGTCCTGACTTTC	CASSPGQGTWGANVLTF
NA	TRBV6-2/TRBV6-3	NA	TRBJ2-6	TGTGCCAGCAGGACACCTGGGGCCAACGTCCTGACTTTC	CASRTPGANVLTF
NA	TRBV25-1	NA	TRBJ2-1	TGTGCCAGCAGTGATATCGGGGGCGTACAATACAATGAGCAGTTCTTC	CASSDIGGVQYNEQFF
NA	TRBV6-5	once	TRBJ1-2	TGTGCCATTGAAGACAGACTTCTGGGAGGTGGCTACACCTTC	CAIEDRLLGGGYTF
NA	TRBV20-1	NA	TRBJ2-2	TGCAGTGCTAAGAGGGGGGGCGCGGTTTCCGGGGAGCTGTTTTTT	CSAKRGGAVSGELFF
NA	TRBV6-2/TRBV6-3	NA	TRBJ2-7	TGTGCCAGCAGTCCCCGACAGGAGTCATTCTACGAGCAGTACTTC	CASSPRQESFYEQYF
TRBD1	TRBV6-5	NA	TRBJ2-1	TGTGCCAGCAGCTTTGACAGGGGGCGAGGTGAGCAGTTCTTC	CASSFDRGRGEQFF